The 29 T cell receptor beta chains reported below all come from one sample, sequenced in a study of blood T cell repertoires in COVID-19. Data came from immunoSEQ multiplex PCR; TCRdb stores just in-frame clones and leaves some out. The data contain 100,000 or so clones, 81% of them singletons. What was sequenced was peripheral blood. These receptors originate from an older woman with acute or convalescent COVID-19.

The chain joins TRBV7-6 to TRBJ2-7; 9 positions match TRBD2. The germline gives CDR1 SGHVS, CDR2 FNYEAQ. The CDR3 contains 15 residues. V shed 5 bases and J 3 bases; nucleotides not matched to a gene: 8. This chain's CDR3 is CASSPRELAGYEQYF. CDR3 sequence (DNA): TGTGCCAGCAGCCCAAGGGAACTAGCGGGCTACGAGCAGTACTTC.

The chain is built from TRBV7-2 and TRBJ1-1; D remains ambiguous. Trimming removed 4 bases from V and 2 bases from J, with 8 bases in between. Germline CDR1 and CDR2: SGHTA and FQGNSA. The CDR3 is made up of 13 amino acids. The CDR3 DNA reads as TGTGCCAGCAGCTCCCAGGCTAACACTGAAGCTTTCTTT. This gives the protein CASSSQANTEAFF.

The rearrangement links TRBV5-1 to TRBJ1-1; 7 bases line up with TRBD1. V dropped 2 bases and J dropped 4; count of bases not matched to a gene: 8. The length of the CDR3 is 15 residues. The germline V gene encodes CDR1 SGHRS and CDR2 YFSETQ. CDR3 protein: CASSLGQVGGTEAFF. The CDR3 nucleotides read TGCGCCAGCAGCTTAGGACAGGTCGGGGGCACTGAAGCTTTCTTT.

V is TRBV5-4 and J is TRBJ2-2, with D unresolved. Germline V gives CDR1 SGHNT, CDR2 YYREEE (reference sequence). This CDR3 is built from 12 residues. Trimming shortened V by 3 bases and J by 2 bases, and 2 bases separated the two germline ends. DNA of the CDR3: TGTGCCAGCAGCTCTAACACCGGGGAGCTGTTTTTT. Translated: CASSSNTGELFF.

The chain is built from TRBV27 and TRBJ2-1, with D maybe TRBD1 (6 bases). CDR3 length: 15 residues. V lost 3 bases and J 5 bases, leaving 14 bases between the germline ends. CDR1 and CDR2 from the germline V gene are MNHEY and SMNVEV (reference sequence). Here the CDR3 reads CASSFALGADNEQFF. The CDR3 DNA is TGTGCCAGCAGTTTCGCACTGGGGGCGGACAATGAGCAGTTCTTC.

The chain recombines TRBV24-1 with TRBJ2-7, with TRBD2 identical over 8 bases. CDR1 KGHDR and CDR2 SFDVKD come from the germline V gene. The CDR3 loop spans 18 amino acids. The V segment lost 9 bases and the J segment 0 bases; nucleotides outside the gene matches: 18. CDR3 coding DNA: TGTGCCACCGGCTGGCGGTACTCGGTACTAGCGGCCTCCTACGAGCAGTACTTC. Translated, it gives CATGWRYSVLAASYEQYF.

This chain joins TRBV27 and TRBJ1-6; 7 bases agree with TRBD1. From germline, CDR1 is MNHEY and CDR2 SMNVEV (reference sequence). This CDR3 has 12 residues. The J segment lost 14 bases and the V segment lost 5 bases, leaving 6 bases of the junction unmatched. In DNA, the CDR3 is TGTGCCAGCAGTCCACCCGACAGGGCCCTCCACTTT. Protein sequence: CASSPPDRALHF.

In this sample, this clone turned up once. The J gene is TRBJ1-6, the V gene TRBV25-1; 8 nucleotides match TRBD1. Germline trimming cut 3 bases from V and 7 bases from J; bases unmatched to any gene: 5. The CDR3 is 15 amino acids. Germline CDR1 MGHDK, CDR2 SYGVNS. The CDR3 DNA sequence: TGTGCCAGCAGTGACTTCGACAGGGGAAATTCACCCCTCCACTTT. This translates into CASSDFDRGNSPLHF.

V and J are TRBV10-3 and TRBJ2-3; 9 nucleotides agree with TRBD2. The V segment lost 3 bases and the J segment 3 bases; nucleotides outside the gene matches: 7. The germline gives CDR1 ENHRY, CDR2 SYGVKD. The CDR3 is 16 amino acids. The CDR3 spells CAISELPSGKTDTQYF. CDR3 nucleotides: TGTGCCATCAGTGAACTCCCTAGCGGGAAAACAGATACGCAGTATTTT.

The chain couples TRBV7-6 to TRBJ2-5, with D maybe TRBD2 (6 bases). V lost 1 base and J 5 bases, leaving 11 bases between the germline ends. The CDR3 loop spans 14 amino acids. CDR1 and CDR2 from the germline V gene are SGHVS and FNYEAQ. CDR3 DNA: TGTGCCAGCAGCTTAGATTACCGGGAGGAGACCCAGTACTTC. This encodes CASSLDYREETQYF.

The rearrangement joins TRBV6-1 to TRBJ2-4, with 8 bases fitting TRBD2. V gave up 0 bases and J gave up 5 bases; unmatched junction bases: 9. The germline V gene encodes CDR1 MNHNS and CDR2 SASEGT. The CDR3 runs to 17 residues. The CDR3 DNA sequence: TGTGCCAGCAGTGAAGCTAGGCCTAGCGGGCGGGAAAACATTCAGTACTTC. Translation gives CASSEARPSGRENIQYF.

This sequence joins TRBV19 and TRBJ2-7; tentatively, D is TRBD1 (7 bases). The germline V gene has CDR1 LNHDA and CDR2 SQIVND (reference sequence). The CDR3 is 15 amino acids. The V and J ends lost 3 bases and 0 bases respectively, with 12 bases between them. The CDR3, as DNA: TGTGCCAGTAGTATTTCCCAGGGGGGCTCCTACGAGCAGTACTTC. It encodes CASSISQGGSYEQYF. Full variable domain (rest looked up from reference TRBV19 and TRBJ2-7): DGGITQSPKYLFRKEGQNVTLSCEQNLNHDAMYWYRQDPGQGLRLIYYSQIVNDFQKGDIAEGYSVSREKKESFPLTVTSAQKNPTAFYLCASSISQGGSYEQYFGPGTRLTVT.

This chain links TRBV30 with TRBJ1-6, with D maybe TRBD1 (6 bases). Trimming took off 1 base at V and 0 bases at J, with 10 bases between the two ends. The germline V gene encodes CDR1 GTSNPN and CDR2 SVGIG (reference sequence). This CDR3 has 16 residues. CDR3 DNA: TGTGCCTGGAGTGCTACAGGGACCTCCTATAATTCACCCCTCCACTTT. Translating gives CAWSATGTSYNSPLHF.

This clone was detected only a few times. The V and J genes are TRBV28 and TRBJ1-1; tentative D call: TRBD1 (5 bases). The CDR3 sequence is 14 residues long. V shed 6 bases and J shed 5 bases, with 16 bases lying between them. The germline gives CDR1 MDHEN, CDR2 SYDVKM. The CDR3 DNA is TGTGCCAGCAGCCCATCGGGGGGTCGGACTGAAGCTTTCTTT. Its translation: CASSPSGGRTEAFF.

The chain joins TRBV18 to TRBJ1-3, with 8 bases aligning to TRBD1. V lost 3 bases, J lost 2 bases, and 9 bases stayed unmatched. The CDR3 consists of 17 residues. The germline V gene has CDR1 KGHSH and CDR2 LQKENI. The chain's CDR3 is CASSPVGQGTTGNTIYF. DNA for the CDR3: TGTGCCAGCTCACCTGTTGGACAGGGAACGACTGGAAACACCATATATTTT.

The chain's CDR3 is CASSRRSTSAYNEQFF. CDR3 DNA: TGCGCCAGCAGCCGAAGATCTACGAGCGCTTACAATGAGCAGTTCTTC. The chain is built from TRBV4-3 and TRBJ2-1; D is uncertain. Trimming cost V 4 bases and J 4 bases, with 17 bases left between them. CDR1 and CDR2 (germline): LGHNA, YSLEER. The CDR3 is 16 amino acids.

The chain couples TRBV7-2 to TRBJ1-4, with D perhaps TRBD1 (6 bases). Germline values: CDR1 SGHTA, CDR2 FQGNSA. The CDR3 spans 13 residues. Trimming stripped 5 bases from V and 8 bases from J, with 12 bases between. The CDR3 region is CASSNRVGEKLFF. CDR3 coding DNA: TGTGCCAGCAGCAACAGGGTCGGGGAAAAACTGTTTTTT.

The chain uses TRBV7-2 and TRBJ1-1; 9 bases fit TRBD1. Looked up from germline, CDR1 is SGHTA and CDR2 is FQGNSA. This CDR3 is built from 14 residues. Unmatched junction bases numbered 2, after V lost 1 base and J lost 5 bases. CDR3 sequence reads: CASSLGTGVTEAFF. The CDR3 region has the DNA TGTGCCAGCAGCTTAGGGACAGGGGTAACTGAAGCTTTCTTT.

This clone was observed at least ten times. The chain uses TRBV27 and TRBJ2-7, with TRBD2 matching over 8 bases. The germline V gene has CDR1 MNHEY and CDR2 SMNVEV (reference sequence). The CDR3 runs 14 residues. The ends lost 2 bases at V and 5 bases at J; junction bases unmatched: 5. The CDR3 loop is CASSLSGSRDEQYF. Here the CDR3 DNA reads TGTGCCAGCAGTTTAAGCGGGAGTAGGGACGAGCAGTACTTC.

This chain links TRBV11-2 with TRBJ2-3; perhaps TRBD1 as D (5 bases). Germline V gene data show CDR1 as SGHAT and CDR2 as FQNNGV. The CDR3 extends over 15 amino acids. Trimming took off 0 bases at V and 2 bases at J, with 9 bases between the two ends. This chain's CDR3 is CASSLDMGPTDTQYF. The CDR3 DNA reads TGTGCCAGCAGCTTAGATATGGGGCCCACAGATACGCAGTATTTT.

The chain combines TRBV19 with TRBJ1-1; tentatively, D is TRBD1 (5 bases). Germline V gene sequence: CDR1 LNHDA, CDR2 SQIVND (reference sequence). Trimming stripped 6 bases from V and 4 bases from J, with 9 bases between. The CDR3 contains 12 residues. The CDR3: CASRPQGTEAFF. Written as DNA, the CDR3 is TGTGCCAGTAGGCCCCAGGGCACTGAAGCTTTCTTT.

This clone came up a few times. This chain joins TRBV7-2 and TRBJ1-5; TRBD1 aligns across 7 bases. The CDR3 sequence is 15 residues long. Trimming removed 5 bases from V and 1 base from J; junction bases left unmatched: 5. Germline V CDR1 and CDR2: SGHTA, FQGNSA. The CDR3 spells CASSGAGGSNQPQHF. The CDR3 DNA sequence: TGTGCCAGCAGCGGGGCAGGGGGAAGCAATCAGCCCCAGCATTTT.

The rearrangement links TRBV7-2 to TRBJ2-7; 10 positions match TRBD2. CDR1 and CDR2 from the germline V gene are SGHTA and FQGNSA. This CDR3 contains 15 residues. The junction had 8 bases not matched to a gene; V was cut back by 5 bases and J by 4 bases. CDR3 sequence reads: CASSLGSGLAYEQYF. The CDR3 bases are TGTGCCAGCAGCCTAGGGTCGGGACTAGCGTACGAGCAGTACTTC.

This clone has just a few counts. The chain recombines TRBV3-1 (or the pseudogene TRBV3-2) with TRBJ2-1; 8 bases align to TRBD2. CDR3 length: 14 amino acids. Germline-derived CDR1 and CDR2 are LGHDT and YNNKEL (reference sequence). J was trimmed by 7 bases and V by 6 bases; bases with no gene match: 8. DNA for the CDR3: TGTGCCAGCAGTTCGGTCGGGAGGGCAAATGAGCAGTTCTTC. Its translation is CASSSVGRANEQFF.

This clone was recorded once. The rearrangement joins TRBV19 to TRBJ2-1; a possible D gene is TRBD2 (5 bases). CDR1 LNHDA and CDR2 SQIVND come from the germline V gene (reference sequence). Trimming stripped 10 bases from V and 9 bases from J, with 10 bases between. The CDR3 has 10 residues. For the CDR3, the DNA is TGTGCCACCAAGAGCGGTGAGCAGTTCTTC. Amino acids: CATKSGEQFF.

This clone was observed a few times. This sequence joins TRBV6-2 or TRBV6-3 and TRBJ1-6; 7 nucleotides match TRBD1. The CDR3 totals 14 residues. Germline-derived CDR1 and CDR2 are MNHEY and SVGEGT. The ends lost 6 bases at V and 6 bases at J; junction bases unmatched: 5. The CDR3 DNA reads TGTGCCAGCAGGCCTGGGACAGTTAATTCACCCCTCCACTTT. Translating gives CASRPGTVNSPLHF.

V usage is TRBV6-5 and J usage is TRBJ1-2; possibly TRBD1 for D (6 bases). This CDR3 has 12 amino acids. With 5 bases removed from V and 8 bases from J, the gap between germline ends came to 12 bases. Germline loops: CDR1 MNHEY, CDR2 SVGAGI. The DNA for the CDR3 is TGTGCCAGCAGTCCCGGGACATCCGGCTACACCTTC. It encodes CASSPGTSGYTF.

The chain links TRBV6-5 to TRBJ1-3; 8 bases line up with TRBD1. The CDR3 is 14 residues long. V gave up 2 bases and J gave up 4 bases; unmatched junction bases: 1. CDR1 MNHEY and CDR2 SVGAGI come from the germline V gene. CDR3 protein: CASSYGDRGNTIYF. Here the CDR3 DNA reads TGTGCCAGCAGTTACGGGGACAGGGGAAACACCATATATTTT.

This clone occurred a few times. This chain joins TRBV27 and TRBJ2-1; 11 nucleotides line up with TRBD2. V trimming: 0 bases; J trimming: 6 bases; junction bases outside the gene matches: 4. Germline V gene sequence: CDR1 MNHEY, CDR2 SMNVEV (reference sequence). The length of the CDR3 is 16 residues. In DNA, the CDR3 is TGTGCCAGCAGTTTATCCCCGGGACTAGCGGTCAATGAGCAGTTCTTC. Protein: CASSLSPGLAVNEQFF.